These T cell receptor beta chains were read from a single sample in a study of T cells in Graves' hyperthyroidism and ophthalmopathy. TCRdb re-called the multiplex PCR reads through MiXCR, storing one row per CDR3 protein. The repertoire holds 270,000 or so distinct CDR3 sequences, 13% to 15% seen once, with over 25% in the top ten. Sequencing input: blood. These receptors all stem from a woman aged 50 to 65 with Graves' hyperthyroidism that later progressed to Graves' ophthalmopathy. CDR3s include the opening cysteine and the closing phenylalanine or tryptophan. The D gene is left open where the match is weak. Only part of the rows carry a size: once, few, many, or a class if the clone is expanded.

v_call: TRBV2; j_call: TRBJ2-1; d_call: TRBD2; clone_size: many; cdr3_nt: TGTGCCAGCAGTCGGGAGATAGCGGGAGCTAGGGGGTTCTTC; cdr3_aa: CASSREIAGARGFF
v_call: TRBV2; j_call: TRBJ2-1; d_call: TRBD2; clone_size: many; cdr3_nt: TGTGCCAGTACTAGCGGACTTTACAATGAGCAGTTCTTC; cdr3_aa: CASTSGLYNEQFF
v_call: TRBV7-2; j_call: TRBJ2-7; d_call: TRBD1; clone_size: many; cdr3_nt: TGTGCCAGCAGCTTGGCGGGACAGGGGAAGTACGAGCAGTACTTC; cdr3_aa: CASSLAGQGKYEQYF
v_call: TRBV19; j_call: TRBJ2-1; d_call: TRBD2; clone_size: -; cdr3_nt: TGTGCCAGTAGTAGTAGCGGGAGGGCCGGGTATGAGCAGTTCTTC; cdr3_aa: CASSSSGRAGYEQFF
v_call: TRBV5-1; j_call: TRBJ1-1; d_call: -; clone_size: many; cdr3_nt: TGCGCCAGCAGCTTGGAGGCAGGGCGAGGCACTGAAGCTTTCTTT; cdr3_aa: CASSLEAGRGTEAFF
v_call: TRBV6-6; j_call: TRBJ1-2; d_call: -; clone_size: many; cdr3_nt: TGTGCCAGCAGTTATAGGGAGTCGGATGGCTACACCTTC; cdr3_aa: CASSYRESDGYTF
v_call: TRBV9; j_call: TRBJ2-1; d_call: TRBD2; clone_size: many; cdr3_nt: TGTGCCAGCAGCCCCGGGACTAGCGGGTGGGGGGAGCAGTTCTTC; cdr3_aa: CASSPGTSGWGEQFF
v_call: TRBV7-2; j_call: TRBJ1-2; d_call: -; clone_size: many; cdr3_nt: TGTGCCAGCAGCTCAGGGATAAACTATGGCTACACCTTC; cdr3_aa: CASSSGINYGYTF
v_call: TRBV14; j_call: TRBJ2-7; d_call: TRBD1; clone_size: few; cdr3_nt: TGTGCCAGCAGCCGAATCCCGGGACAGGGCGCCTACGAGCAGTACTTC; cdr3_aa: CASSRIPGQGAYEQYF
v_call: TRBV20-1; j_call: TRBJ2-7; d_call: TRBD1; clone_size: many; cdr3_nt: TGCAGTGCTAGCGCACTACGGGACAGGGTCTACGAGCAGTACTTC; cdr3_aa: CSASALRDRVYEQYF